The table lists the clone carrying this T cell receptor beta chain with a few counts. The antigen remains undetermined. MiXCR, applied by TCRdb to the 5' RACE reads, yields one record per CDR3 protein. The data contain hundreds of thousands of distinct CDR3 sequences, around 20% of them singletons. These data are taken from a study of T-cell memory formation after mild COVID-19. Study results and limitations: CD4/CD8 balance characterized clones contracting day 15 to 85, and CD4+ skew characterized later expanders.

The CDR3 extends over 14 amino acids. V shed 8 bases and J 3 bases; nucleotides not matched to a gene: 8. J is TRBJ2-7 and V is TRBV12-3 or TRBV12-4; 9 positions match TRBD1. The sequencing sample was made of PBMCs or a T cell subset sorted from them (not recorded which). This receptor was identified in an adult woman who had mild COVID-19 (a few samples of this study predate the infection). Cell type and time point are not known. The DNA for the CDR3 is TGTGCCAGCTCAAGGGGACAGGGAGGCTACGAGCAGTACTTC. Its translation: CASSRGQGGYEQYF.